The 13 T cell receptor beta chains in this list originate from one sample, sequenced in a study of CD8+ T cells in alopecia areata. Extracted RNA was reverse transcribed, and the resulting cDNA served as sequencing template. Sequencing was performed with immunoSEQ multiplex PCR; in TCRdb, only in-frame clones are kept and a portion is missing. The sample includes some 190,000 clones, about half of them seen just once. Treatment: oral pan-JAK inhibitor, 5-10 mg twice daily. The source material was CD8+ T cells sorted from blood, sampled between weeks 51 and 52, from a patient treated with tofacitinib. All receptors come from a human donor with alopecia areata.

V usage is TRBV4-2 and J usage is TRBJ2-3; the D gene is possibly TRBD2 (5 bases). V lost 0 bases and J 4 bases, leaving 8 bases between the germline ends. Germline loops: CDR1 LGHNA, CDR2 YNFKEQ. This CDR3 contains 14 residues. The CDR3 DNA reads TGTGCCAGCAGCCAAGATCTTAGCGCAGATACGCAGTATTTT. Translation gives CASSQDLSADTQYF.

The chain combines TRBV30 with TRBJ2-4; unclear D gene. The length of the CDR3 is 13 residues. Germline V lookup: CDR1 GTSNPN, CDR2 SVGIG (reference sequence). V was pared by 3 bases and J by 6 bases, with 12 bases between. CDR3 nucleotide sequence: TGTGCCTGGAGCCCCGGCAGCCTAAACATTCAGTACTTC. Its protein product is CAWSPGSLNIQYF.

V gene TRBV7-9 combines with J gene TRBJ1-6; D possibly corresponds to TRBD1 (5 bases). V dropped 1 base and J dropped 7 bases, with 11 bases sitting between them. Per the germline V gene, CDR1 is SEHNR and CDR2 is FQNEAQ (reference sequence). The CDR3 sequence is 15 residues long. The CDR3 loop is CASSLVGGLNSPLHF. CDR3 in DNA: TGTGCCAGCAGCTTAGTGGGGGGATTGAATTCACCCCTCCACTTT.

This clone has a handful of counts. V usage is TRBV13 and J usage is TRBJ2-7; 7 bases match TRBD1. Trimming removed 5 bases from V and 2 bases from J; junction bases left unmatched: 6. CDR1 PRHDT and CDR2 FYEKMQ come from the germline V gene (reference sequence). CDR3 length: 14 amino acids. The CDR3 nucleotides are TGTGCCAGCAGCACCGGGACAGAGGCCTACGAGCAGTACTTC. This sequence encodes CASSTGTEAYEQYF.

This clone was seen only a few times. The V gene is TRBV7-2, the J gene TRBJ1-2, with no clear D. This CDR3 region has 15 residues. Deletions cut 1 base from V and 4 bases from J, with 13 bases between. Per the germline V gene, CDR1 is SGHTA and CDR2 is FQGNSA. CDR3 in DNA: TGTGCCAGCAGCTTAGAATGGCAGACCGCCTATGGCTACACCTTC. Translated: CASSLEWQTAYGYTF.

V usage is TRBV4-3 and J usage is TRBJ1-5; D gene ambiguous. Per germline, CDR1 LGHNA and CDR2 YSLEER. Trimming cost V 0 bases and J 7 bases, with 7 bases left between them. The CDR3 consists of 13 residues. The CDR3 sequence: CASSQEGDQPQHF. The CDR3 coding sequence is TGCGCCAGCAGCCAAGAGGGAGACCAGCCCCAGCATTTT.

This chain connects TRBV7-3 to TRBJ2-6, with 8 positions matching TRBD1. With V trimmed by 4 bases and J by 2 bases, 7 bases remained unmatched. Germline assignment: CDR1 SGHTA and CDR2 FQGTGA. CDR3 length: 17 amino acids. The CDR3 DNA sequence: TGTGCCAGCAGCTCGGGACAGGACAACCCTGGGGCCAACGTCCTGACTTTC. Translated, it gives CASSSGQDNPGANVLTF.

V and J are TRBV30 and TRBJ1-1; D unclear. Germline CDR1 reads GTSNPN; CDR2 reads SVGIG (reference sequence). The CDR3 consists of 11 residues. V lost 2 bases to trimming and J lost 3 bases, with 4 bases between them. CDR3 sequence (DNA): TGTGCCTGGAGTAGGGACACTGAAGCTTTCTTT. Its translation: CAWSRDTEAFF.

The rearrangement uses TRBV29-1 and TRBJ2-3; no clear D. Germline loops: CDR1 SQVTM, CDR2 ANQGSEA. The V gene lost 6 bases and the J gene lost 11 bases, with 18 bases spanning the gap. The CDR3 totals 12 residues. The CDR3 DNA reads TGCAGCGTCCACAAACCTCCAGGTGTGCAGTATTTT. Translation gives CSVHKPPGVQYF.

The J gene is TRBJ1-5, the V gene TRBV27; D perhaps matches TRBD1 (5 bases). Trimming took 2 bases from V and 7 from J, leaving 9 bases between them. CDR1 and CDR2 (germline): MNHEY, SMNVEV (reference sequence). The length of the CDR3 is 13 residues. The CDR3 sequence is CASSLAGGQPQHF. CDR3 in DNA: TGTGCCAGCAGTTTAGCGGGGGGGCAGCCCCAGCATTTT.

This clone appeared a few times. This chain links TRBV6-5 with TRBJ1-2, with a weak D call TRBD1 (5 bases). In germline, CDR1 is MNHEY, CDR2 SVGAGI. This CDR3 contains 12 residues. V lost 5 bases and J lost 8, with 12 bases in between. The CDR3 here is CASSPTGDGYTF. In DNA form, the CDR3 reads TGTGCCAGCAGTCCCACAGGAGACGGCTACACCTTC.

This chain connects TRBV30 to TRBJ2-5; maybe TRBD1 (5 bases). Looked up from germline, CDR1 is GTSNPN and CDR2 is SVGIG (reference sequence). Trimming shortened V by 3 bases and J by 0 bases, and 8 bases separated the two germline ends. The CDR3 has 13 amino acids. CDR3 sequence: CAWRDSYQETQYF. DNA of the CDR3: TGTGCCTGGAGAGACAGCTACCAAGAGACCCAGTACTTC.

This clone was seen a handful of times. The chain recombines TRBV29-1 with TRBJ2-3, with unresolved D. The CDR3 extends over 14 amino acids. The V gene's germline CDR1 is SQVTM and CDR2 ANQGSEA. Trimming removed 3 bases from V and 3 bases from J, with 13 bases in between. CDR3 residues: CSVDTEPRTDTQYF. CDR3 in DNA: TGCAGCGTTGACACTGAACCGAGAACAGATACGCAGTATTTT.